This TCR beta chain came from a study of T cells in Graves' hyperthyroidism and ophthalmopathy. Study at large: Initial diagnosis, before any treatment, was when peripheral blood was collected.

V was cut by 0 bases and J by 6 bases, with 12 bases left in between. This CDR3 is 14 amino acids long. Germline assignment: CDR1 SGHTA and CDR2 FQGNSA. Points on this clonotype: One base away lies a much larger clone, so this may be a sequencing read error.

No progression to ophthalmopathy during 18 months of follow-up defined stable disease. Disease duration under 2 months; hyperthyroidism patients were aged 18 to 65. From 9 to 10 ml of fresh peripheral blood, PBMCs were isolated. Amplification of TCR beta CDR3 regions was performed using RNA transcripts as template. The HTBI primer set drove a first-round RT-PCR of the TCR CDR3. TCRdb called the multiplex PCR reads again in MiXCR, with one record for every CDR3 protein. The sample consists of around 350,000 distinct CDR3 sequences, approximately 25% of them appearing once. The receptor comes from a middle-aged man with Graves' hyperthyroidism. The sample taken for sequencing was blood. The chain combines TRBV7-2 with TRBJ2-7; D assignment may be TRBD1 or TRBD2 (5 bases each). CDR3 residues: CASSLATRGGEQYF. CDR3 nucleotide sequence: TGTGCCAGCAGCTTAGCTACTAGGGGTGGCGAGCAGTACTTC.